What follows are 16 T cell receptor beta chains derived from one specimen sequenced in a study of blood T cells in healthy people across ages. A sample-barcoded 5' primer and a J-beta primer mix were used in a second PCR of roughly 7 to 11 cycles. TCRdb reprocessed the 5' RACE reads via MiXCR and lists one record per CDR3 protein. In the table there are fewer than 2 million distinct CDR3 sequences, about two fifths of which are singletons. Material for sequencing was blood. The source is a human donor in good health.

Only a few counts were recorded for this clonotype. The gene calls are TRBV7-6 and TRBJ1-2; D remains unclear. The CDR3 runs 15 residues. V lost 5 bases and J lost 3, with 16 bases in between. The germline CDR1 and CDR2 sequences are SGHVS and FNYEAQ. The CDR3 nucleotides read TGTGCCAGCAGCCCCGACCCGTTGAGGGACTATGGCTACACCTTC. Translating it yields CASSPDPLRDYGYTF.

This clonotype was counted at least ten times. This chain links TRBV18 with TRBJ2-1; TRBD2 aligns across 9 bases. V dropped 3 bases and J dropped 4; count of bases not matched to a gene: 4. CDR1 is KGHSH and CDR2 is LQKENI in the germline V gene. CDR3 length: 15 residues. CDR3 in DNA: TGTGCCAGCTCACCCTTAGCGGGGGAGTACAATGAGCAGTTCTTC. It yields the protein CASSPLAGEYNEQFF. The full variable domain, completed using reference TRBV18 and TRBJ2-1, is NAGVMQNPRHLVRRRGQEARLRCSPMKGHSHVYWYRQLPEEGLKFMVYLQKENIIDESGMPKERFSAEFPKEGPSILRIQQVVRGDSAAYFCASSPLAGEYNEQFFGPGTRLTVL.

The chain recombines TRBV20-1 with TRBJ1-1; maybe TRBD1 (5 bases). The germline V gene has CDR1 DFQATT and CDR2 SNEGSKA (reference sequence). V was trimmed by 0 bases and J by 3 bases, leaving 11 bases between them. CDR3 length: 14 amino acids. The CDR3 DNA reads TGCAGTGCTAGAGATGGCGGGGGGTACACTGAAGCTTTCTTT. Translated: CSARDGGGYTEAFF.

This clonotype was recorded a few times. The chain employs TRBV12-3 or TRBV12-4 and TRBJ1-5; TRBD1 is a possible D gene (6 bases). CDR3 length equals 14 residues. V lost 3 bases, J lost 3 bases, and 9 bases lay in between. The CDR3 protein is CASSFAGANQPQHF. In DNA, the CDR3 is TGTGCCAGCAGTTTCGCAGGGGCCAATCAGCCCCAGCATTTT.

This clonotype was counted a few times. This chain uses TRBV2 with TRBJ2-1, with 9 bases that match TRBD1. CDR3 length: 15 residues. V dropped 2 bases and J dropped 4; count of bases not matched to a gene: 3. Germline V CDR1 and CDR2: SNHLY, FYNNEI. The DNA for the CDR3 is TGTGCCAGCAGTGAAACAGGGGGCAGGTACAATGAGCAGTTCTTC. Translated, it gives CASSETGGRYNEQFF.

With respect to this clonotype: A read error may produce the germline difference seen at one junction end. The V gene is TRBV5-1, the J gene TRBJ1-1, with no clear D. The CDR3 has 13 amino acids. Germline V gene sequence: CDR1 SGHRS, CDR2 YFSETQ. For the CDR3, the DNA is TGCGCCAGCAGCTTGGAAGAGAACACTGGAGCTTTCTTT. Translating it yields CASSLEENTGAFF. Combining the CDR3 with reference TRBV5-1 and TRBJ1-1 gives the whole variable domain KAGVTQTPRYLIKTRGQQVTLSCSPISGHRSVSWYQQTPGQGLQFLFEYFSETQRNKGNFPGRFSGRQFSNSRSEMNVSTLELGDSALYLCASSLEENTGAFFGQGTRLTVV.

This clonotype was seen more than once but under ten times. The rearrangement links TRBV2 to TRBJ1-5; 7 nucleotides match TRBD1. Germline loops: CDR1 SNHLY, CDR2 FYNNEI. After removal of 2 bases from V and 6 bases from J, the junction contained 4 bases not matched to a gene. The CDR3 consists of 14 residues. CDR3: CASSEQGGSQPQHF. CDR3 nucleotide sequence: TGTGCCAGCAGTGAACAGGGGGGAAGTCAGCCCCAGCATTTT.

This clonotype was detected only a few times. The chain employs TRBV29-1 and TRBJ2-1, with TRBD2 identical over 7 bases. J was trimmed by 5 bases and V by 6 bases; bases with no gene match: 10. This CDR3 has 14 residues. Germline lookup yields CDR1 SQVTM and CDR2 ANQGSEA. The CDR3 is CSVGGTGKDNEQFF. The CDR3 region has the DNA TGCAGCGTGGGAGGGACTGGAAAGGACAATGAGCAGTTCTTC.

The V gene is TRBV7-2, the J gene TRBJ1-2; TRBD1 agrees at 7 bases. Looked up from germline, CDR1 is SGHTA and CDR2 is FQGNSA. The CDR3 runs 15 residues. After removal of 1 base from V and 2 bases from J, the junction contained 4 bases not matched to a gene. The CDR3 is CASSLEGARNYGYTF. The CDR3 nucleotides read TGTGCCAGCAGCTTAGAGGGGGCGAGAAACTATGGCTACACCTTC.

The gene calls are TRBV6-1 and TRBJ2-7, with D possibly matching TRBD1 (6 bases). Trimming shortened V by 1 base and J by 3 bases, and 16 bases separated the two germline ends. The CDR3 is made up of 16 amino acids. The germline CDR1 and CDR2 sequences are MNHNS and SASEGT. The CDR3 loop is CASSEERTVHLYEQYF. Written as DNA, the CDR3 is TGTGCCAGCAGTGAAGAAAGGACAGTCCACCTCTACGAGCAGTACTTC.

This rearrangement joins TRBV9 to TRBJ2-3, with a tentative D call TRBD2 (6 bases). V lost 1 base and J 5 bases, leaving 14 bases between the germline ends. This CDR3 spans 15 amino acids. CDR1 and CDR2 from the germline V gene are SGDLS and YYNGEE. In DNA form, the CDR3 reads TGTGCCAGCAGCGTATCGGGGGATCAGGAAGATACGCAGTATTTT. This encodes CASSVSGDQEDTQYF.

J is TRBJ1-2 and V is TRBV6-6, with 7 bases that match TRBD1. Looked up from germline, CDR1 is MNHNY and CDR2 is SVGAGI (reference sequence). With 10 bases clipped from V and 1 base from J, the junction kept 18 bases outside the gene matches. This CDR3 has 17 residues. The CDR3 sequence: CAIQRQARGGDNYGYTF. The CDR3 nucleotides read TGTGCCATCCAACGCCAGGCCAGGGGGGGAGATAACTATGGCTACACCTTC.

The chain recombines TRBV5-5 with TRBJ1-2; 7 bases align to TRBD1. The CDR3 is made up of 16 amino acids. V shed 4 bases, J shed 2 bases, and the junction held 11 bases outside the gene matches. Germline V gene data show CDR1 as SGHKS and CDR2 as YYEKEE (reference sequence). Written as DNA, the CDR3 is TGTGCCAGCAGCCCGAGACAGGGTGGTACGAACTATGGCTACACCTTC. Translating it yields CASSPRQGGTNYGYTF.

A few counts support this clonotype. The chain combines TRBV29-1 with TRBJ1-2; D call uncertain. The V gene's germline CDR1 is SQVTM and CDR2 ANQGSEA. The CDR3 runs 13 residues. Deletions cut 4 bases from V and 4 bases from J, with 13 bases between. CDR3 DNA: TGCAGCGTTGGTGAGGCCCCCGGCTATGGCTACACCTTC. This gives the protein CSVGEAPGYGYTF.

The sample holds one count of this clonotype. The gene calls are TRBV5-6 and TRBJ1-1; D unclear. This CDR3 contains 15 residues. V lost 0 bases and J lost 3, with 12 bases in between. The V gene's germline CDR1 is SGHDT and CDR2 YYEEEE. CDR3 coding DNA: TGTGCCAGCAGCTTGGTAAGGGAGATCTACACTGAAGCTTTCTTT. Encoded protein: CASSLVREIYTEAFF.

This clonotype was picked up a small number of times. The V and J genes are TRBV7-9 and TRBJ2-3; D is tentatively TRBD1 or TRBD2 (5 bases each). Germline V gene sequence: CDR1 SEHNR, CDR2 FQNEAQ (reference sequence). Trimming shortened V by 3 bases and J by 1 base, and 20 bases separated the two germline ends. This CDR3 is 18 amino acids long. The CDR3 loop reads CASSLGRGTARGTDTQYF. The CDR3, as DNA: TGTGCCAGCAGCTTGGGTCGAGGGACGGCACGGGGCACAGATACGCAGTATTTT.